The 4 T cell receptor beta chains presented below share a single source sample, sequenced in a study of T cell responses to AZD1222 COVID-19 vaccine. TCRdb keeps only in-frame clones here, not all; method: immunoSEQ multiplex PCR. The top ten clones hold approximately 4.3% of a sample with around 140,000 clones, about 90% of them seen once. Sequenced here: peripheral blood, sampled 28 days after the second AZD1222 dose. These receptors originate from an adult who received the AZD1222 COVID-19 vaccine.

This sequence joins TRBV4-3 and TRBJ2-7, with a tentative D call TRBD1 (6 bases). The CDR3 runs 15 residues. Germline CDR1 and CDR2: LGHNA and YSLEER. Trimming took off 1 base at V and 4 bases at J, with 14 bases between the two ends. CDR3 bases: TGCGCCAGCAGCCAAGCTCGGCAGGGGCTTTACGAGCAGTACTTC. Amino acid sequence: CASSQARQGLYEQYF.

The chain has TRBV18 and TRBJ1-3; D uncertain. Germline CDR1 KGHSH, CDR2 LQKENI. This CDR3 spans 16 amino acids. Trimming left V 2 bases short and J 3 bases short, with 14 bases between. In nucleotides, the CDR3 is TGTGCCAGCTCACCAACCACACCGGAGCATGGAAACACCATATATTTT. Protein product: CASSPTTPEHGNTIYF. Together with reference TRBV18 and TRBJ1-3, the CDR3 gives the full variable domain: NAGVMQNPRHLVRRRGQEARLRCSPMKGHSHVYWYRQLPEEGLKFMVYLQKENIIDESGMPKERFSAEFPKEGPSILRIQQVVRGDSAAYFCASSPTTPEHGNTIYFGEGSWLTVV.

The chain combines TRBV9 with TRBJ2-2; the D gene is possibly TRBD2 (5 bases). CDR1 is SGDLS, CDR2 YYNGEE, per germline. The CDR3 spans 11 residues. The V gene lost 2 bases and the J gene lost 9 bases, with 5 bases spanning the gap. The CDR3 DNA sequence: TGTGCCAGCAGCGTCGGGAGGGAGCTGTTTTTT. The encoded protein is CASSVGRELFF.

This clone was seen once. This chain joins TRBV27 and TRBJ1-1, with TRBD1 matching 8 bases. Germline loops: CDR1 MNHEY, CDR2 SMNVEV (reference sequence). V dropped 6 bases and J dropped 4; count of bases not matched to a gene: 13. The length of the CDR3 is 16 residues. In nucleotides, the CDR3 is TGTGCCAGCAGCCCAGGCCAGGGGGCGGTGGGCACTGAAGCTTTCTTT. It translates to CASSPGQGAVGTEAFF.